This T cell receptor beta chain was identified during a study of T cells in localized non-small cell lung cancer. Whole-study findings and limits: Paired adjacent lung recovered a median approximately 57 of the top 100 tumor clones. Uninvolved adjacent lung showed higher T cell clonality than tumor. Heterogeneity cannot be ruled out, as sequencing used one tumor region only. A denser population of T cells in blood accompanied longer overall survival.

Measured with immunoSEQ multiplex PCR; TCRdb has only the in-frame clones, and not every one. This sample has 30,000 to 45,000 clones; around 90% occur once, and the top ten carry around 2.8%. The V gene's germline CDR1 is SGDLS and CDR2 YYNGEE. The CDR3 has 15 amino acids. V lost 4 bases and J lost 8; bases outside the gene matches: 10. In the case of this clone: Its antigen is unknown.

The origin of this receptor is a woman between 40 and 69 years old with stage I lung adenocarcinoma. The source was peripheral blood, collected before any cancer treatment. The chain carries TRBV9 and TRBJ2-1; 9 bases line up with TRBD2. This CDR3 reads CASSISGSSRDEQFF. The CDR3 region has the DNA TGTGCCAGCAGCATTAGCGGGAGTTCGAGGGATGAGCAGTTCTTC.